This T cell receptor beta chain was sequenced for a study of cytomegalovirus exposure and HLA in healthy donors. Study-level points and caveats: A later analysis linked a missense DCLRE1C variant to TCR beta V- and J-gene trimming. The authors later found HLA-associated TCR beta chains more clonally expanded than equally common others. Earlier results showed most TCR beta V segments being productive about 90% or about 30% of the time.

CDR1 and CDR2 from the germline V gene are SGHRS and YFSETQ. The J segment lost 6 bases and the V segment lost 4 bases, leaving 13 bases of the junction unmatched. The CDR3 contains 15 residues. A multiplex PCR was run with 60 Vbeta primers and 13 Jbeta primers. As originally analysed: Later work found approximately 87 million unique TCR beta chains, with around 10 million shared. Profiling relied on immunoSEQ multiplex PCR, and the TCRdb table lists in-frame clones only, not all of them. V and J calls and clone size follow that table, whereas D and trimming were derived from the DNA. Counted here are some 190,000 clones, around 80% occurring once; the ten biggest clones make up 1.5% to 1.7%. In regard to this clone: Its specificity is not known.

The chain carries TRBV5-1 and TRBJ2-7, with 7 nucleotides matching TRBD2. The clonotype comes from a man aged 35 to 55 in good health and CMV-seronegative. Sequenced sample: PBMCs. CDR3 loop: CASSRSGVDRGEQYF. CDR3 DNA sequence: TGCGCCAGCAGCCGCAGCGGGGTGGACCGGGGCGAGCAGTACTTC.